The clone carrying this T cell receptor beta chain was found a few times. The target antigen is unknown. The length of the CDR3 is 12 residues. The germline gives CDR1 SQVTM, CDR2 ANQGSEA. The germline V and J ends were trimmed by 2 bases and 6 bases, with 10 bases remaining between them. As for treatment: oral pan-JAK inhibitor, 5-10 mg twice daily. This sample was included in a study of CD8+ T cells in alopecia areata. General study points: Scalp and blood samples kept many expanded lesional clones throughout tofacitinib.

cDNA prepared by RNA extraction and subsequent reverse transcription served as the template for sequencing. Repertoires were generated with immunoSEQ multiplex PCR, while TCRdb's copy carries only in-frame clones and drops some. The sample contains hundreds of thousands of clones, around 66% of which appear only once. The TCR sequence derives from a human donor with alopecia areata. The sample was CD4+ T cells sorted from blood, taken around week 44, from a patient treated with tofacitinib. V gene TRBV29-1 combines with J gene TRBJ1-2; D may be TRBD1 (5 bases). The DNA of the CDR3 is TGCAGCGTTGAACGGGGGAGAGATGGCTACACCTTC. Its translation is CSVERGRDGYTF.